This T cell receptor beta chain was retrieved from a study of blood T cell repertoires in COVID-19. Study in general: Italy, Spain and the United States were the sources of the convalescent and acute COVID-19 samples. The analysed material was cDNA or gDNA that came from T cells, B-cell-depleted T cells, or PBMCs.

The V end was cut by 4 bases, the J end by 4 bases, with 18 bases between. This CDR3 has 17 amino acids. The germline gives CDR1 SGHKS, CDR2 YYEKEE (reference sequence). Authors' processing steps: By means of reference gene primer amplification, nucleated cell counts were estimated. The assay was immunoSEQ multiplex PCR, and TCRdb's table has in-frame clones only and misses some. The D gene and trimming were derived from the DNA, and the V and J assignments and clone size from that table. The table lists tens of thousands of clones, roughly 72% of them singletons, with about 7% in the top ten. This clonotype originated in a man aged 65 to 85 with acute or convalescent COVID-19. The chain couples TRBV5-5 to TRBJ2-6; D perhaps matches TRBD2 (5 bases). The specimen was peripheral blood. DNA for the CDR3: TGTGCCAGCAGCGTGGGTGCGGGCCTCTCCGGGGCCAACGTCCTGACTTTC. This codes for CASSVGAGLSGANVLTF.